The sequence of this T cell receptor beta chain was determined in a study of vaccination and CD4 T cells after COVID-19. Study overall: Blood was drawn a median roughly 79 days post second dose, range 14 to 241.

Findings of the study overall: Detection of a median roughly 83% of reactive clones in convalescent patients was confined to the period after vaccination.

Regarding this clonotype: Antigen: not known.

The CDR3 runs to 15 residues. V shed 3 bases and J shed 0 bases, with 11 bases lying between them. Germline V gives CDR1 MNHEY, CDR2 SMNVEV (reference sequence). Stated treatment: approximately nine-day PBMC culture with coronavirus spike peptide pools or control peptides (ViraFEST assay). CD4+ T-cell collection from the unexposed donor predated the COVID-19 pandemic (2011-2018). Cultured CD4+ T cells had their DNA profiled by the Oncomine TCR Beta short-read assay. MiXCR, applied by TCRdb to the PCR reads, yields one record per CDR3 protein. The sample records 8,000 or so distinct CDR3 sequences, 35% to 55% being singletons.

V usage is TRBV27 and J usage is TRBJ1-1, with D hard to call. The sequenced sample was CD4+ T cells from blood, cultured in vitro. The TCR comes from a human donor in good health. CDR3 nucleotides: TGTGCCAGCAGTTTTATTGGCTTCATGAACACTGAAGCTTTCTTT. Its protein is CASSFIGFMNTEAFF.